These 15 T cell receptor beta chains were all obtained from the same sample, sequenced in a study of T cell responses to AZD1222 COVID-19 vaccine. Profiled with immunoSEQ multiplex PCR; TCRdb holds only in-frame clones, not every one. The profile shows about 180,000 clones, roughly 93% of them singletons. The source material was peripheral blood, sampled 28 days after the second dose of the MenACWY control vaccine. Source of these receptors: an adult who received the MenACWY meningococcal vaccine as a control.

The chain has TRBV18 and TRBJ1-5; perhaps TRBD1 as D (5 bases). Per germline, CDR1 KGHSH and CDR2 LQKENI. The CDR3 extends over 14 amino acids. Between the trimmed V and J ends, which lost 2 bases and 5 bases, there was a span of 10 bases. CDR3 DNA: TGTGCCAGCTCACCAGGCCAGGGCGATCAGCCCCAGCATTTT. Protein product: CASSPGQGDQPQHF.

In DNA, the CDR3 is TGCGCCAGCAGCTTGATGGGAGATGGAAACACCATATATTTT. Amino acid sequence: CASSLMGDGNTIYF. This chain uses TRBV5-1 with TRBJ1-3; D is uncertain. The V gene's germline CDR1 is SGHRS and CDR2 YFSETQ. V lost 1 base and J lost 3, with 8 bases in between. The CDR3 runs to 14 residues.

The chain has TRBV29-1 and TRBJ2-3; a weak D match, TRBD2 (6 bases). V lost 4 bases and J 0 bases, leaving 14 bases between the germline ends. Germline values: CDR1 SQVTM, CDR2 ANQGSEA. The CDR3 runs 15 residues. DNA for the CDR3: TGCAGCGTTGGGGGGGATACCTCTAGCACAGATACGCAGTATTTT. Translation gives CSVGGDTSSTDTQYF.

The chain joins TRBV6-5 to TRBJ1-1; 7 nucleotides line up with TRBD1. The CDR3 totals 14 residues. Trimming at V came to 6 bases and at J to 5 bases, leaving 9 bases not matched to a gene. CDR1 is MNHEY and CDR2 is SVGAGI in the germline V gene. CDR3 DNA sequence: TGTGCCAGCAGACTCCGACAGGGAGGAACTGAAGCTTTCTTT. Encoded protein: CASRLRQGGTEAFF.

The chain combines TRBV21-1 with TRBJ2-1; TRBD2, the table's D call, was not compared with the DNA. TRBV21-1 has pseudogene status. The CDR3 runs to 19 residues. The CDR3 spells CASSNRLHLEGGWRNEQFF. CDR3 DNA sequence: TGTGCCAGCAGCAATAGACTCCACTTGGAAGGCGGGTGGAGGAATGAGCAGTTCTTC.

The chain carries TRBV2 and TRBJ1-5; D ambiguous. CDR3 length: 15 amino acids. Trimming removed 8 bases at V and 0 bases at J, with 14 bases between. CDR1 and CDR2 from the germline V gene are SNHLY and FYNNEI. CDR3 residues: CASSGLGYSNQPQHF. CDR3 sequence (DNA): TGTGCCAGCTCCGGTTTAGGGTATAGCAATCAGCCCCAGCATTTT. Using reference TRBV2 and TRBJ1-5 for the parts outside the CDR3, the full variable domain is EPEVTQTPSHQVTQMGQEVILRCVPISNHLYFYWYRQILGQKVEFLVSFYNNEISEKSEIFDDQFSVERPDGSNFTLKIRSTKLEDSAMYFCASSGLGYSNQPQHFGDGTRLSIL.

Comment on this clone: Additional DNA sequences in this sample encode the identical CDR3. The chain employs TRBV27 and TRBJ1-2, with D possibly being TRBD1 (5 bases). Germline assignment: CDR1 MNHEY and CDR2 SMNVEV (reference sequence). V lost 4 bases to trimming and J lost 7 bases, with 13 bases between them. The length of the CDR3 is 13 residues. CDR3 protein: CASSSGGIGGYTF. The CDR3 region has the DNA TGTGCCAGCAGTTCTGGGGGGATAGGTGGCTACACCTTC.

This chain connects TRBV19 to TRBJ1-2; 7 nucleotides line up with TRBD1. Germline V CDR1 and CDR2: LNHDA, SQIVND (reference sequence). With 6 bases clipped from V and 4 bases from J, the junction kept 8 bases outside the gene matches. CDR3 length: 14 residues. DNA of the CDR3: TGTGCCAGTAGAGGGACAGAGCTTACCTATGGCTACACCTTC. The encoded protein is CASRGTELTYGYTF.

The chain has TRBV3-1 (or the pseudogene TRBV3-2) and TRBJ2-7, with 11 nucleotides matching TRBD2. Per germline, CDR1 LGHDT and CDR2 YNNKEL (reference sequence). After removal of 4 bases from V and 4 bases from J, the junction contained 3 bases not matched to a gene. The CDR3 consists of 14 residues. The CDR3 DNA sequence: TGTGCCAGCAGCCTAGGGACTAGCGGATACGAGCAGTACTTC. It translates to CASSLGTSGYEQYF.

CDR3 DNA sequence: TGTGCCAGCATGGAGGTTCGAGGCGAGCAGTACTTC. As protein: CASMEVRGEQYF. The chain uses TRBV6-5 and TRBJ2-7, with D possibly TRBD2 on 5 matching bases. The CDR3 is 12 amino acids. With 7 bases removed from V and 6 bases from J, the gap between germline ends came to 13 bases. Germline V CDR1 and CDR2: MNHEY, SVGAGI.

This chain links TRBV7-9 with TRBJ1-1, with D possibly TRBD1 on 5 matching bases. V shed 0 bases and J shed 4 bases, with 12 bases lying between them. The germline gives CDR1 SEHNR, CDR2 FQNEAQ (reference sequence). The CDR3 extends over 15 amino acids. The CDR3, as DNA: TGTGCCAGCAGCTTAGCACAGGACCGAAGCACTGAAGCTTTCTTT. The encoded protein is CASSLAQDRSTEAFF.

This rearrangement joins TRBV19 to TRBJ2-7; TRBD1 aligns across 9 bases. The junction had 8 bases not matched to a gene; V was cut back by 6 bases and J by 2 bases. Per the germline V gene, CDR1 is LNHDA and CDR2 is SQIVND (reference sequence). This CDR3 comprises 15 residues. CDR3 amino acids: CASSPGTGSPYEQYF. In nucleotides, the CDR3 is TGTGCCAGTAGCCCAGGGACAGGGAGCCCCTACGAGCAGTACTTC.

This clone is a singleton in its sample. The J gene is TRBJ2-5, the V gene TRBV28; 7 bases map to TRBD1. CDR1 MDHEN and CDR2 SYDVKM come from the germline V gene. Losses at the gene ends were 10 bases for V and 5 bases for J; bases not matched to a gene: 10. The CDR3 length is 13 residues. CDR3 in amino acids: CATMRGLGETQYF. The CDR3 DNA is TGTGCCACAATGAGGGGGCTGGGGGAGACCCAGTACTTC.

This CDR3 is CASSYLVGDREEEQYF. Here the CDR3 DNA reads TGTGCCAGCAGTTATTTGGTTGGAGACAGGGAAGAGGAGCAGTACTTC. The chain has TRBV6-2 or TRBV6-3 and TRBJ2-7, with 7 bases identical to TRBD1. V lost 3 bases to trimming and J lost 7 bases; unmatched junction nucleotides: 15. This CDR3 has 16 residues. Germline V gene data show CDR1 as MNHEY and CDR2 as SVGEGT.

CDR3 amino acids: CASSYWGRVGTEAFF. The CDR3 DNA reads as TGTGCCAGCAGTTACTGGGGAAGGGTCGGCACTGAAGCTTTCTTT. This chain joins TRBV6-5 and TRBJ1-1; D uncertain. The germline V and J ends were trimmed by 1 base and 4 bases, with 13 bases remaining between them. The CDR3 runs 15 residues. In germline, CDR1 is MNHEY, CDR2 SVGAGI.